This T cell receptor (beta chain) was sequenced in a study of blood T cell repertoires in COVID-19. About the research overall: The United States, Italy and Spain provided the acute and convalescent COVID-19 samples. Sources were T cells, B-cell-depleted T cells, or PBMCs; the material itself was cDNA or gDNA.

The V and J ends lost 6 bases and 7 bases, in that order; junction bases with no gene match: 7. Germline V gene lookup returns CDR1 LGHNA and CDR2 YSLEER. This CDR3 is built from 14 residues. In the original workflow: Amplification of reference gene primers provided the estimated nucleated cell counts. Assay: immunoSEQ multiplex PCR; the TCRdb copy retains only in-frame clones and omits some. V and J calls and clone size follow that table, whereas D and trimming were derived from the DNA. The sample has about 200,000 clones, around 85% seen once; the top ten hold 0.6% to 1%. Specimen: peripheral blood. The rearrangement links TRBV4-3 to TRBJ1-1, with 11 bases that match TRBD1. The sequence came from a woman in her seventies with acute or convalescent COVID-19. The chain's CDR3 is CASSVDRGLSEAFF. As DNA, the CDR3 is TGCGCCAGCAGTGTGGACAGGGGGCTGAGTGAAGCTTTCTTT.